This TCR beta chain was recorded in a study of cytomegalovirus exposure and HLA in healthy donors. Study-wide findings and caveats: Rates of TCR association differed by HLA locus in a later analysis, with DRB1 highest and HLA-C lowest. Previously analyzed data showed that most TCR beta V segments were productive at a frequency of about 87% or about 30%. The study recorded 164 TCR beta chains that were cytomegalovirus-associated. The authors later linked a missense DCLRE1C variant to TCR beta V- and J-gene trimming.

Primers included in the PCR were 60 Vbeta and 13 Jbeta primers. Only in-frame clones appear in the TCRdb table, and some are missing; sequencing was by immunoSEQ multiplex PCR. Among about 140,000 clones listed, around three quarters were seen once. As concerns this clone: Its specificity is unknown.

CDR1 is SGHRS and CDR2 is YFSETQ in the germline V gene. Trimming at V came to 0 bases and at J to 6 bases, leaving 8 bases not matched to a gene. The CDR3 is made up of 15 amino acids. The V gene is TRBV5-1, the J gene TRBJ2-7; TRBD2 agrees at 8 bases. The sequenced sample was PBMCs. This sequence was found in a woman under 30 in good health and CMV-seropositive. The CDR3 region has the DNA TGCGCCAGCAGCTTGGCCCTAGCGGGTGCCTCCGAGCAGTACTTC. Protein: CASSLALAGASEQYF.